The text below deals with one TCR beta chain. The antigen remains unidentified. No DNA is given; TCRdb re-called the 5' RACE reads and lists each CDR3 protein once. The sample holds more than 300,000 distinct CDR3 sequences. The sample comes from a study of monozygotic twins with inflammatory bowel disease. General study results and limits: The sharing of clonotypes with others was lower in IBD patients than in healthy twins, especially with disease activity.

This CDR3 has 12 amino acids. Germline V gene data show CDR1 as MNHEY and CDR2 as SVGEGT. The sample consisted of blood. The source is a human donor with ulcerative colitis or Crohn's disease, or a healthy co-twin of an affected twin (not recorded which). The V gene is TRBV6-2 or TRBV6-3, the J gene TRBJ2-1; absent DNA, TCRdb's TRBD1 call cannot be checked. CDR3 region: CASRMTGNEQFF.